This T cell receptor beta chain is drawn from a study of a mutant IDH1 vaccine in newly diagnosed glioma. Study details: Among treated patients, roughly 62% were male and approximately 40% female, and mean age was around 40 years. Patients previously underwent radiotherapy, temozolomide, or both, and most underwent both.

Of note for this clone: As yet, its antigen is unknown.

TCRdb keeps only in-frame clones here, not all; method: immunoSEQ multiplex PCR. The data contain roughly 31,000 clones, 84% of them singletons. Noted time point: week 47, end of study. Vaccinated patients received 300 ug of mutant IDH1 20-mer peptide per dose, with topical imiquimod. The length of the CDR3 is 13 residues. The germline V gene encodes CDR1 LGHNA and CDR2 YSLEER. Trimming stripped 3 bases from V and 6 bases from J, with 12 bases between. This specimen was PBMCs, taken from a glioma patient whose treatment included an IDH1 peptide vaccine. This clonotype was sampled from a man in his thirties or forties with glioma. V and J are TRBV4-3 and TRBJ2-7, with D possibly matching TRBD2 (6 bases). As DNA, the CDR3 is TGCGCCAGCAGCCACCTCGGGACTCCCGAGCAGTACTTC. Its translation is CASSHLGTPEQYF.